The 26 T cell receptor beta chains reported below all come from one sample, sequenced in a study of shared clonotypes between healthy human individuals (dated by TCRdb to about 2020). Library generation was performed with the immunoSEQ multiplex PCR assay. Held by TCRdb, this immuneACCESS table contains in-frame sequences only and omits some clones. Under half of the omission traces to an unresolved V gene where checked; the cause of the rest is unknown. The sample includes some 1 million clones, with about 70% observed a single time. About 1.5% of the sample rests with the top ten. The sequencing sample was made of memory CD4+ T cells sorted from blood. This sample's cell subset or site label indicates: CD45RA-negative fraction. The receptor source for this set is a man aged 18 to 30 in good health.

V usage is TRBV30 and J usage is TRBJ2-4; D gene uncertain. The CDR3 is made up of 13 amino acids. V lost 5 bases, J lost 1 base, and 9 bases lay in between. Germline V gene lookup returns CDR1 GTSNPN and CDR2 SVGIG (reference sequence). In DNA, the CDR3 is TGTGCCTGGGGATCGGACGCCAAAAACATTCAGTACTTC. Translation: CAWGSDAKNIQYF.

V and J are TRBV27 and TRBJ2-1; 15 nucleotides line up with TRBD2. J lost 8 bases, V lost 10 bases, and 9 bases had no gene match. CDR1 is MNHEY and CDR2 is SMNVEV in the germline V gene (reference sequence). The CDR3 is 15 residues long. The CDR3 region is CATQMGLAGGHEQFF. The CDR3 DNA reads as TGTGCCACCCAGATGGGACTAGCGGGAGGTCATGAGCAGTTCTTC.

V is TRBV6-4 and J is TRBJ2-1; 10 bases match TRBD2. J gave up 5 bases and V 10 bases, and 11 bases lay outside the gene matches. The CDR3 covers 15 residues. Germline CDR1 and CDR2: MRHNA and SNTAGT. The CDR3 coding sequence is TGTGCCACCCCGGCTACTAGCGGGGATAACAATGAGCAGTTCTTC. It yields the protein CATPATSGDNNEQFF.

Details on this clone: The same CDR3 arises from other DNA sequences in this sample as well. This chain connects TRBV30 to TRBJ2-3; D call uncertain. CDR3 length: 13 residues. The germline V gene encodes CDR1 GTSNPN and CDR2 SVGIG (reference sequence). Between the trimmed V and J ends, which lost 0 bases and 0 bases, there was a span of 4 bases. CDR3 protein: CAWSVRSTDTQYF. As DNA, the CDR3 is TGTGCCTGGAGTGTACGGAGCACAGATACGCAGTATTTT.

V and J are TRBV10-3 and TRBJ2-7, with D possibly TRBD1 on 5 matching bases. The CDR3 has 14 amino acids. V was shortened by 0 bases and J by 6 bases, with 12 bases between the two germline ends. Germline V gene lookup returns CDR1 ENHRY and CDR2 SYGVKD. The CDR3 region is CAISESAGLGEQYF. For the CDR3, the DNA is TGTGCCATCAGTGAGTCGGCAGGGCTAGGCGAGCAGTACTTC.

This clone was seen more than once but under ten times. CDR3 nucleotides: TGTGCCAGCAGCCAAGCAGGGTTCTCGAGTCGATACACTGAAGCTTTCTTT. Translated, it gives CASSQAGFSSRYTEAFF. The V call is TRBV4-2, the J call TRBJ1-1, with D tentatively TRBD1 (5 bases). The CDR3 is 17 amino acids. V was pared by 1 base and J by 3 bases, with 18 bases between. Germline values: CDR1 LGHNA, CDR2 YNFKEQ.

V is TRBV7-9 and J is TRBJ2-7; 7 bases fit TRBD2. Losses at the gene ends were 2 bases for V and 3 bases for J; bases not matched to a gene: 4. The CDR3 consists of 14 residues. Germline V lookup: CDR1 SEHNR, CDR2 FQNEAQ (reference sequence). CDR3 bases: TGTGCCAGCAGCTTAAACGGCGGGAGCTACGAGCAGTACTTC. This sequence encodes CASSLNGGSYEQYF.

This chain joins TRBV28 and TRBJ1-2; 11 nucleotides agree with TRBD1. The CDR3 runs to 12 residues. Losses at the gene ends were 9 bases for V and 8 bases for J; bases not matched to a gene: 5. Germline values: CDR1 MDHEN, CDR2 SYDVKM. The CDR3 here is CASTDRGLGYTF. CDR3 DNA sequence: TGTGCCAGTACGGACAGGGGGCTAGGCTACACCTTC.

Comments on this clone: Other DNA sequences within the sample encode an identical CDR3. The rearrangement joins TRBV15 to TRBJ1-1; D may be TRBD1 (6 bases). This CDR3 is 14 amino acids long. Trimming shortened V by 5 bases and J by 4 bases, and 14 bases separated the two germline ends. Germline CDR1 is LNHNV and CDR2 is YYDKDF (reference sequence). This chain's CDR3 is CATSPFGGGTEAFF. The CDR3, as DNA: TGTGCCACCAGCCCATTCGGAGGGGGCACTGAAGCTTTCTTT.

This clone showed up many times. J is TRBJ1-2 and V is TRBV5-5, with 8 bases fitting TRBD1. The CDR3 covers 13 residues. The V segment lost 5 bases and the J segment 5 bases; nucleotides outside the gene matches: 5. CDR1 is SGHKS and CDR2 is YYEKEE in the germline V gene (reference sequence). The CDR3 sequence: CASRWTGFYGYTF. Written as DNA, the CDR3 is TGTGCCAGCAGGTGGACAGGGTTTTATGGCTACACCTTC.

V and J are TRBV11-2 and TRBJ2-3; D call uncertain. The CDR3 totals 15 residues. Germline V CDR1 and CDR2: SGHAT, FQNNGV. V lost 2 bases and J lost 0, with 9 bases in between. The DNA for the CDR3 is TGTGCCAGCAGCTTAAGAGTATTTAGCACAGATACGCAGTATTTT. Protein product: CASSLRVFSTDTQYF.

V and J are TRBV4-1 and TRBJ2-1; possibly TRBD1 for D (5 bases). In germline, CDR1 is MGHRA, CDR2 YSYEKL. The CDR3 is 15 residues long. V was cut by 4 bases and J by 3 bases, with 13 bases left in between. CDR3 loop: CASSPGIAVYNEQFF. The DNA of the CDR3 is TGCGCCAGCAGCCCAGGGATCGCAGTCTACAATGAGCAGTTCTTC.

For this clone: One end of the junction does not line up with germline, which may come from a read error. This rearrangement joins TRBV7-7 to TRBJ2-5, with 8 bases that match TRBD1. Germline lookup yields CDR1 SSHAT and CDR2 FNYEAQ (reference sequence). This CDR3 region has 15 residues. The CDR3 DNA reads TGTGCTAGCAGCGGCGGACAGGGCCCCTTGGAGACCCAGTACTTC. Its translation is CASSGGQGPLETQYF.

The CDR3 bases are TGTGCCAGCAGTGAAGGTCTTACCGTTAATACGCAGTATTTT. It is translated as CASSEGLTVNTQYF. This chain joins TRBV6-1 and TRBJ2-3; no definite D call. Per germline, CDR1 MNHNS and CDR2 SASEGT. CDR3 size: 14 residues. The V gene lost 1 base and the J gene lost 7 bases, with 12 bases spanning the gap.

V is TRBV7-9 and J is TRBJ2-7; D gene unclear. Germline V gene lookup returns CDR1 SEHNR and CDR2 FQNEAQ (reference sequence). V shed 4 bases and J shed 7 bases, with 11 bases lying between them. This CDR3 has 12 amino acids. This chain's CDR3 is CASSSSRREQYF. Written as DNA, the CDR3 is TGTGCCAGCAGCTCATCGCGAAGAGAGCAGTACTTC.

The chain is built from TRBV6-6 and TRBJ2-6, with 7 bases aligning to TRBD1. The junction had 8 bases not matched to a gene; V was cut back by 9 bases and J by 0 bases. CDR3 length: 16 residues. Germline-derived CDR1 and CDR2 are MNHNY and SVGAGI (reference sequence). CDR3 residues: CASTGTESSGANVLTF. For the CDR3, the DNA is TGTGCCAGTACCGGGACAGAAAGCTCTGGGGCCAACGTCCTGACTTTC.

The CDR3 sequence is CAISEPRSRVDGNTIYF. The CDR3 bases are TGTGCCATCAGTGAGCCACGGTCTCGCGTCGATGGAAACACCATATATTTT. The chain recombines TRBV10-3 with TRBJ1-3; D gene ambiguous. The CDR3 is 17 amino acids. Germline CDR1 is ENHRY and CDR2 is SYGVKD. V was trimmed by 2 bases and J by 3 bases, leaving 17 bases between them.

The chain recombines TRBV6-1 with TRBJ1-5; TRBD1 might be the D (5 bases). This CDR3 has 14 amino acids. The V and J ends lost 2 bases and 7 bases respectively, with 12 bases between them. CDR1 is MNHNS, CDR2 SASEGT, per germline. The CDR3 bases are TGTGCCAGCAGTGAAATTTGGGGCCCCCAGCCCCAGCATTTT. Translation gives CASSEIWGPQPQHF.

V usage is TRBV18 and J usage is TRBJ1-4; 8 bases fit TRBD1. Unmatched junction bases numbered 4, after V lost 2 bases and J lost 2 bases. CDR1 and CDR2 (germline): KGHSH, LQKENI. The CDR3 sequence is 16 residues long. The CDR3 coding sequence is TGTGCCAGCTCACCAACACAGGGGGACACTAATGAAAAACTGTTTTTT. Translating gives CASSPTQGDTNEKLFF.

The J gene is TRBJ2-5, the V gene TRBV2; D gene ambiguous. The germline CDR1 and CDR2 sequences are SNHLY and FYNNEI. This CDR3 is built from 14 residues. Trimming removed 3 bases at V and 2 bases at J, with 10 bases between. This chain's CDR3 is CASSDRAAQETQYF. The CDR3 DNA sequence: TGTGCCAGCAGTGACCGGGCAGCGCAAGAGACCCAGTACTTC.

Remarks on this clone: Other nucleotide sequences from this sample produce the same CDR3. The chain employs TRBV9 and TRBJ2-1; 9 nucleotides align to TRBD2. The CDR3 contains 15 residues. Unmatched junction bases numbered 2, after V lost 4 bases and J lost 0 bases. Germline V gene data show CDR1 as SGDLS and CDR2 as YYNGEE. The CDR3 DNA is TGTGCCAGCAGCATTAGCGGGAGCTCCTACAATGAGCAGTTCTTC. Protein sequence: CASSISGSSYNEQFF. The entire variable domain, with the rest obtained from reference TRBV9 and TRBJ2-1, is as follows: DSGVTQTPKHLITATGQRVTLRCSPRSGDLSVYWYQQSLDQGLQFLIQYYNGEERAKGNILERFSAQQFPDLHSELNLSSLELGDSALYFCASSISGSSYNEQFFGPGTRLTVL.

The V and J genes are TRBV18 and TRBJ2-7; D is unclear. This CDR3 spans 14 amino acids. Germline V gene sequence: CDR1 KGHSH, CDR2 LQKENI. V shed 0 bases and J shed 13 bases, with 19 bases lying between them. The CDR3 loop is CASSPPVLRSAFYF. The DNA of the CDR3 is TGTGCCAGCTCACCACCCGTTCTTCGCTCGGCCTTTTACTTC. Drawing the rest from reference TRBV18 and TRBJ2-7, the complete variable domain is NAGVMQNPRHLVRRRGQEARLRCSPMKGHSHVYWYRQLPEEGLKFMVYLQKENIIDESGMPKERFSAEFPKEGPSILRIQQVVRGDSAAYFCASSPPVLRSAFYFGPGTRLTVT.

This chain joins TRBV7-2 and TRBJ2-7, with a weak D call TRBD2 (5 bases). The CDR3 contains 14 residues. Trimming removed 1 base from V and 6 bases from J, with 13 bases in between. The germline CDR1 and CDR2 sequences are SGHTA and FQGNSA. The CDR3 reads CASSLGGSLGEQYF. As DNA, the CDR3 is TGTGCCAGCAGCTTAGGAGGGAGTTTAGGCGAGCAGTACTTC.

Concerning this clone: This may stem from a read error, because a much larger clone lies one nucleotide away. This rearrangement joins TRBV2 to TRBJ1-6; D is uncertain. The V end was cut by 3 bases, the J end by 12 bases, with 9 bases between. The germline CDR1 and CDR2 sequences are SNHLY and FYNNEI. The CDR3 has 12 amino acids. The CDR3 bases are TGTGCCAGCAGTGATGAGGTGTTACCCCTCCACTTT. It translates to CASSDEVLPLHF.

The chain uses TRBV6-4 and TRBJ2-5; D might be TRBD2 (5 bases). CDR3 length: 14 amino acids. Germline-derived CDR1 and CDR2 are MRHNA and SNTAGT. The germline V and J ends were trimmed by 4 bases and 2 bases, with 11 bases remaining between them. The CDR3 sequence: CASSGPREQETQYF. The CDR3 bases are TGTGCCAGCAGTGGGCCCCGGGAACAAGAGACCCAGTACTTC.

This clone was detected only a few times. This sequence joins TRBV10-3 and TRBJ2-1; 7 nucleotides align to TRBD2. The CDR3 spans 15 residues. The V and J ends lost 4 bases and 1 base, in that order; junction bases with no gene match: 4. Germline V CDR1 and CDR2: ENHRY, SYGVKD. As DNA, the CDR3 is TGTGCCATCAGTGCGCGGGAGTCGTCCTACAATGAGCAGTTCTTC. Translation gives CAISARESSYNEQFF.